This TCR beta chain was identified in a study of shared clonotypes between healthy human individuals. Trimming took off 4 bases at V and 7 bases at J, with 11 bases between the two ends. The CDR3 contains 13 residues. CDR1 and CDR2 (germline): ENHRY, SYGVKD. Measured with immunoSEQ multiplex PCR; TCRdb has only the in-frame clones, and not every one. The top ten hold more than 0.1% of the sample, which has 2 million or so clones, about 95% seen once. The chain links TRBV10-3 to TRBJ1-5, with D unresolved. Sequencing was performed on naive CD4+ T cells sorted from blood. Subset here: CD45RA+ positively selected. The origin of this receptor is a man between 18 and 29 years old in good health. The CDR3 spells CAISVGIGQPQHF. CDR3 coding DNA: TGTGCCATCAGTGTTGGGATCGGACAGCCCCAGCATTTT.